A single sample gave rise to the 20 T cell receptor beta chains below, sequenced in a study of CD8 T cells in Susac syndrome. The RNA, 0.5 to 1 ug, was put through reverse transcription using random hexamers. One entry per CDR3 protein, called by TCRdb with MiXCR from the immunoSEQ multiplex PCR reads. Of just over 300,000 distinct CDR3 sequences in the sample, around 92% are singletons; the top ten hold roughly 0.07%. Sequences were obtained from CD4+ T cells from PBMCs. These receptors came from a human donor with multiple sclerosis.

This CDR3 reads CAISETLSKETQYF. The CDR3 DNA reads as TGTGCCATCAGTGAGACCCTGTCGAAAGAGACCCAGTACTTC. The V gene is TRBV10-3, the J gene TRBJ2-5, with D unresolved. V lost 2 bases, J lost 3 bases, and 10 bases lay in between. Germline V gene lookup returns CDR1 ENHRY and CDR2 SYGVKD. The CDR3 length is 14 residues.

V is TRBV24-1 and J is TRBJ2-3; the D is unclear. This CDR3 comprises 16 residues. Germline V gene data show CDR1 as KGHDR and CDR2 as SFDVKD. The V end lost 2 bases, the J end lost 0 bases, and 11 bases lay between the germline ends. CDR3 DNA sequence: TGTGCCACCAGTGATTCAAGACGAGCTAGCACAGATACGCAGTATTTT. It codes for CATSDSRRASTDTQYF.

This chain uses TRBV25-1 with TRBJ1-2; the D gene is possibly TRBD1 (5 bases). Germline V CDR1 and CDR2: MGHDK, SYGVNS. The CDR3 consists of 13 residues. V lost 7 bases and J 4 bases, leaving 13 bases between the germline ends. CDR3 protein: CASTKPGTYGYTF. The CDR3 DNA sequence: TGTGCCAGCACCAAGCCGGGGACCTATGGCTACACCTTC.

This rearrangement joins TRBV12-3 or TRBV12-4 to TRBJ2-1, with TRBD2 identical over 10 bases. The CDR3 runs to 18 residues. V dropped 6 bases and J dropped 0; count of bases not matched to a gene: 11. The chain's CDR3 is CASSPASGSPRSYNEQFF. As DNA, the CDR3 is TGTGCCAGCAGCCCGGCTAGCGGGAGTCCCCGCTCCTACAATGAGCAGTTCTTC.

There are a few counts of this clonotype. A read error may account for a junction end that differs from germline. J is TRBJ2-1 and V is TRBV5-1; tentatively, D is TRBD2 (5 bases). The CDR3 length is 16 residues. The germline V gene has CDR1 SGHRS and CDR2 YFSETQ. The DNA for the CDR3 is TGTGCCAGCAGCTTAGGTGGTGGGAGCTCCTACAATGAGCAGTTCTTC. Its translation: CASSLGGGSSYNEQFF.

The chain recombines TRBV3-1 with TRBJ2-3; D could derive from TRBD1 or TRBD2 (5 bases each). CDR1 is LGHDT, CDR2 YNNKEL, per germline (reference sequence). Trimming removed 1 base from V and 0 bases from J, with 23 bases in between. The CDR3 is made up of 20 amino acids. The CDR3 loop is CASSQAPRILATASTDTQYF. Here the CDR3 DNA reads TGTGCCAGCAGCCAAGCCCCAAGGATATTAGCGACAGCTAGCACAGATACGCAGTATTTT.

The chain has TRBV6-1 and TRBJ1-2; D call uncertain. This CDR3 region has 12 residues. Germline assignment: CDR1 MNHNS and CDR2 SASEGT. V was clipped by 5 bases and J by 4 bases, with 8 bases between them. The CDR3 sequence is CASSPQSYGYTF. The CDR3 DNA reads as TGTGCCAGCAGTCCCCAGAGCTATGGCTACACCTTC.

The chain employs TRBV20-1 and TRBJ1-6; D gene uncertain. The CDR3 is made up of 13 amino acids. V lost 5 bases to trimming and J lost 0 bases, with 5 bases between them. Germline CDR1 DFQATT, CDR2 SNEGSKA (reference sequence). The CDR3 DNA reads TGCAGTGCTTTGGGCTCCTATAATTCACCCCTCCACTTT. It is translated as CSALGSYNSPLHF.

The chain links TRBV3-1 to TRBJ2-3; D ambiguous. Trimming stripped 5 bases from V and 5 bases from J, with 23 bases between. This CDR3 comprises 17 residues. Looked up from germline, CDR1 is LGHDT and CDR2 is YNNKEL (reference sequence). The CDR3 protein is CASSKTIPICHQDTQYF. In DNA form, the CDR3 reads TGTGCCAGCAGCAAAACTATTCCCATTTGTCATCAAGATACGCAGTATTTT.

This chain uses TRBV2 with TRBJ1-6; tentatively, D is TRBD1 (5 bases). Trimming left V 8 bases short and J 6 bases short, with 17 bases between. The germline V gene has CDR1 SNHLY and CDR2 FYNNEI. CDR3 length equals 15 residues. CDR3 sequence: CASRNPGTVNSPLHF. In DNA form, the CDR3 reads TGTGCCAGCCGAAACCCGGGGACCGTTAATTCACCCCTCCACTTT. The full variable domain, completed using reference TRBV2 and TRBJ1-6, is EPEVTQTPSHQVTQMGQEVILRCVPISNHLYFYWYRQILGQKVEFLVSFYNNEISEKSEIFDDQFSVERPDGSNFTLKIRSTKLEDSAMYFCASRNPGTVNSPLHFGNGTRLTVT.

This rearrangement joins TRBV11-2 to TRBJ2-7, with 15 bases lining up with TRBD2. Losses at the gene ends were 1 base for V and 4 bases for J; bases not matched to a gene: 20. Germline CDR1 SGHAT, CDR2 FQNNGV. The CDR3 consists of 22 residues. CDR3 region: CASSLVPWGLRPGLAGGYEQYF. The CDR3 coding sequence is TGTGCCAGCAGCTTAGTCCCTTGGGGGTTAAGACCGGGACTAGCGGGAGGTTACGAGCAGTACTTC.

The chain has TRBV7-9 and TRBJ1-2; D not certain. CDR3 length: 12 amino acids. The ends were cut back, 5 bases at V and 4 bases at J, with 8 bases in the middle. Germline CDR1 SEHNR, CDR2 FQNEAQ (reference sequence). CDR3 loop: CASSPDFYGYTF. In DNA, the CDR3 is TGTGCCAGCAGCCCCGACTTCTATGGCTACACCTTC.

The chain carries TRBV12-3 or TRBV12-4 and TRBJ1-1; D possibly corresponds to TRBD1 (5 bases). With 5 bases removed from V and 11 bases from J, the gap between germline ends came to 21 bases. The CDR3 totals 14 residues. CDR3 DNA sequence: TGTGCCAGCAGTCCCGGGGGGGTTCAGGTTCTGGCTTTCTTT. Translating gives CASSPGGVQVLAFF.

This clonotype was counted once. The V gene is TRBV12-3 or TRBV12-4, the J gene TRBJ2-7; TRBD2 matches 10 bases. V lost 5 bases and J lost 2; bases outside the gene matches: 9. There are 16 residues in the CDR3. The CDR3 loop is CASSPRGAGGPYEQYF. The CDR3 coding sequence is TGTGCCAGCAGTCCCCGGGGAGCGGGAGGGCCCTACGAGCAGTACTTC.

This chain connects TRBV5-1 to TRBJ1-1; unclear D gene. This CDR3 has 15 residues. Germline CDR1 reads SGHRS; CDR2 reads YFSETQ. Deletions cut 0 bases from V and 5 bases from J, with 14 bases between. This chain's CDR3 is CASSLEPQGGTEAFF. The DNA of the CDR3 is TGCGCCAGCAGCTTGGAACCTCAAGGAGGGACTGAAGCTTTCTTT.

CDR3 DNA: TGTGCCAGCAGCTTGGCAGGTCACGGGGTGACAGATACGCAGTATTTT. It encodes CASSLAGHGVTDTQYF. The rearrangement links TRBV5-4 to TRBJ2-3; D is perhaps TRBD2 (5 bases). Germline CDR1 is SGHNT and CDR2 is YYREEE (reference sequence). The CDR3 consists of 16 residues. Trimming stripped 0 bases from V and 3 bases from J, with 14 bases between.

The chain carries TRBV7-2 and TRBJ2-1; 7 bases match TRBD2. This CDR3 is 15 amino acids long. Germline CDR1 SGHTA, CDR2 FQGNSA. The trim removed 0 bases at V and 4 bases at J, leaving 3 bases unmatched. For the CDR3, the DNA is TGTGCCAGCAGCTTAGCCGGACTAGTTTACAATGAGCAGTTCTTC. Encoded protein: CASSLAGLVYNEQFF. Full variable domain (remainder filled in from reference TRBV7-2 and TRBJ2-1): GAGVSQSPSNKVTEKGKDVELRCDPISGHTALYWYRQSLGQGLEFLIYFQGNSAPDKSGLPSDRFSAERTGGSVSTLTIQRTQQEDSAVYLCASSLAGLVYNEQFFGPGTRLTVL.

J is TRBJ2-2 and V is TRBV7-2, with a possible D match to TRBD2 (5 bases). This CDR3 spans 15 amino acids. The V and J ends lost 6 bases and 0 bases respectively, with 11 bases between them. The germline V gene encodes CDR1 SGHTA and CDR2 FQGNSA. The CDR3 sequence: CASSRRDPNTGELFF. The CDR3 DNA reads TGTGCCAGCAGTAGACGGGATCCGAACACCGGGGAGCTGTTTTTT.

This sequence joins TRBV4-1 and TRBJ2-6; D unresolved. The CDR3 extends over 16 amino acids. V lost 0 bases and J lost 1, with 7 bases in between. CDR1 is MGHRA and CDR2 is YSYEKL in the germline V gene. The CDR3 region has the DNA TGCGCCAGCAGCCAAGATTCCAGATCTGGGGCCAACGTCCTGACTTTC. Translating gives CASSQDSRSGANVLTF.

The V and J genes are TRBV19 and TRBJ1-1; no clear D. CDR3 size: 13 residues. The V gene lost 4 bases and the J gene lost 6 bases, with 12 bases spanning the gap. CDR1 is LNHDA, CDR2 SQIVND, per germline (reference sequence). In DNA, the CDR3 is TGTGCCAGTAGTACTCGGCGGGTTCCTGAAGCTTTCTTT. Translating gives CASSTRRVPEAFF.